These 8 T cell receptor beta chains were all obtained from the same sample, sequenced in a study of Tregs in tolerant kidney transplant recipients. These receptors' antigens are unknown. After 6 days with irradiated graft donor PBMCs, CFSE-labeled recipient PBMCs were FACS-sorted. Here immunoSEQ multiplex PCR was the method, and the copy in TCRdb shows in-frame clones only, minus some. The sample yields some 15,000 clones, around 53% seen once. The sequenced sample was CD4+ T cells from blood cultured with allogeneic cells, obtained before the transplant. Receptors originate from a human patient who received a combined kidney and bone marrow transplant.

The chain joins TRBV18 to TRBJ1-5, with D tentatively TRBD1 (6 bases). Trimming took 5 bases from V and 4 from J, leaving 9 bases between them. The CDR3 sequence is 13 residues long. The germline V gene has CDR1 KGHSH and CDR2 LQKENI. CDR3 bases: TGTGCCAGCTCATCAGGACAGAATCAGCCCCAGCATTTT. Translating it yields CASSSGQNQPQHF.

The rearrangement links TRBV28 to TRBJ1-5; D uncertain. Germline CDR1 MDHEN, CDR2 SYDVKM. The ends were cut back, 2 bases at V and 9 bases at J, with 11 bases in the middle. The CDR3 extends over 13 amino acids. As DNA, the CDR3 is TGTGCCAGCAGTTTAGGAATCAGGCGGCCCCAGCATTTT. Translation gives CASSLGIRRPQHF.

The chain combines TRBV5-1 with TRBJ2-3; possible D gene TRBD1, 5 bases. CDR1 is SGHRS and CDR2 is YFSETQ in the germline V gene. The CDR3 consists of 12 residues. Between the trimmed V and J ends, which lost 6 bases and 1 base, there was a span of 6 bases. CDR3 DNA sequence: TGCGCCAGCATCAGGGGCACAGATACGCAGTATTTT. Its translation is CASIRGTDTQYF.

The chain couples TRBV5-1 to TRBJ2-4, with D possibly being TRBD1 (6 bases). V gave up 3 bases and J gave up 6 bases, with 16 bases separating them. Germline-derived CDR1 and CDR2 are SGHRS and YFSETQ. This CDR3 is built from 15 residues. In DNA form, the CDR3 reads TGCGCCAGCAGCTCATGGGACACCCTGCCAAACATTCAGTACTTC. As protein: CASSSWDTLPNIQYF.

J is TRBJ1-4 and V is TRBV18; 9 nucleotides align to TRBD1. Germline lookup yields CDR1 KGHSH and CDR2 LQKENI. V shed 4 bases, J shed 12 bases, and the junction held 6 bases outside the gene matches. The CDR3 length is 13 residues. CDR3 in amino acids: CASSLDRGEELFF. CDR3 nucleotides: TGTGCCAGCTCACTGGACAGGGGCGAGGAACTGTTTTTT.

The table lists this clone with a count of one. The gene calls are TRBV27 and TRBJ2-2, with a tentative D call TRBD1 (5 bases). V was shortened by 6 bases and J by 6 bases, with 11 bases between the two germline ends. The CDR3 runs to 13 residues. Germline values: CDR1 MNHEY, CDR2 SMNVEV (reference sequence). DNA for the CDR3: TGTGCCAGCAGCCCATTACAGGCCGGGGAGCTGTTTTTT. Translation: CASSPLQAGELFF.

This chain joins TRBV6-5 and TRBJ1-3, with 7 bases matching TRBD1. The CDR3 is 14 residues long. Germline trimming cut 6 bases from V and 3 bases from J; bases unmatched to any gene: 5. Germline CDR1 reads MNHEY; CDR2 reads SVGAGI. The CDR3 nucleotides read TGTGCCAGCAGACAGGGGAACATTGGAAACACCATATATTTT. Its protein is CASRQGNIGNTIYF.

The chain employs TRBV7-3 and TRBJ2-3, with 9 positions matching TRBD1. Germline values: CDR1 SGHTA, CDR2 FQGTGA. Losses at the gene ends were 5 bases for V and 0 bases for J; bases not matched to a gene: 3. This CDR3 contains 15 residues. CDR3 region: CASSPTGGSTDTQYF. The CDR3 DNA reads TGTGCCAGCAGCCCGACAGGGGGGAGCACAGATACGCAGTATTTT.